The 27 T cell receptor beta chains below all came from one sample that was sequenced in a study of human T cells and chemical hapten exposure (dated by TCRdb to 2020 to 2023). Read against the paper, the sample's time point label means: patch test 1, 2 weeks after DPC sensitization. This specimen's treatment or condition label, per the study, means: therapeutic diphenylcyclopropenone sensitization with weekly scalp DPC. The library was built by means of RACE. The instrument given in TCRdb is NextSeq 500. TCRdb reran the public reads through fastp at Q25 and MiXCR, keeping productive beta chains. Rows matching on CDR3 protein sequence are summarized as one entry with the most common DNA and genes. The sample profile shows some 350,000 distinct CDR3 sequences; approximately 6.3% of them were found once. 8.4% of the sample goes to the ten largest clones. Material: whole blood, obtained in connection with sensitization to the hapten diphenylcyclopropenone (DPC). These TCRs come from a woman aged 18-29 years with alopecia areata. Some clones in this sample may be carry-over from other donors' samples.

V usage is TRBV27 and J usage is TRBJ1-6; D is possibly TRBD1 (5 bases). CDR1 is MNHEY and CDR2 is SMNVEV in the germline V gene (reference sequence). V was pared by 3 bases and J by 8 bases, with 11 bases between. This CDR3 region has 14 residues. This CDR3 is CASSFGGGYSPLHF. The CDR3 region has the DNA TGTGCCAGCAGTTTTGGGGGAGGGTATTCACCCCTCCACTTT.

The chain has TRBV7-9 and TRBJ1-1; TRBD1 matches at 9 bases. Germline V gene lookup returns CDR1 SEHNR and CDR2 FQNEAQ (reference sequence). The J segment lost 1 base and the V segment lost 5 bases, leaving 8 bases of the junction unmatched. The length of the CDR3 is 16 residues. The CDR3 nucleotides are TGTGCCAGCAGCCCGGGACAGGGATGGGAGAACACTGAAGCTTTCTTT. This encodes CASSPGQGWENTEAFF. Together with reference TRBV7-9 and TRBJ1-1, the CDR3 gives the full variable domain: DTGVSQNPRHKITKRGQNVTFRCDPISEHNRLYWYRQTLGQGPEFLTYFQNEAQLEKSRLLSDRFSAERPKGSFSTLEIQRTEQGDSAMYLCASSPGQGWENTEAFFGQGTRLTVV.

V usage is TRBV6-1 and J usage is TRBJ1-1; D not certain. The CDR3 length is 14 residues. Trimming shortened V by 8 bases and J by 2 bases, and 15 bases separated the two germline ends. CDR1 is MNHNS and CDR2 is SASEGT in the germline V gene. CDR3 region: CASLYHKLNTEAFF. As DNA, the CDR3 is TGTGCCAGCCTTTACCATAAACTTAACACTGAAGCTTTCTTT.

This clonotype was detected many times. The J gene is TRBJ2-6, the V gene TRBV12-3 or TRBV12-4; TRBD1 aligns across 9 bases. Trimming at V came to 1 base and at J to 0 bases, leaving 4 bases not matched to a gene. The CDR3 contains 18 residues. CDR3: CASSLVWDRVSGANVLTF. The CDR3 nucleotides read TGTGCCAGCAGTTTAGTTTGGGACAGGGTCTCTGGGGCCAACGTCCTGACTTTC.

J is TRBJ1-2 and V is TRBV12-3 or TRBV12-4; the D gene is possibly TRBD1 (6 bases). V lost 5 bases and J 0 bases, leaving 13 bases between the germline ends. This CDR3 contains 15 residues. This CDR3 is CASSPTDRSNYGYTF. The CDR3 nucleotides are TGTGCCAGCAGTCCCACTGACAGGTCTAACTATGGCTACACCTTC.

The genes are TRBV4-2 and TRBJ2-5; no definite D call. The CDR3 runs 15 residues. Germline V gene lookup returns CDR1 LGHNA and CDR2 YNFKEQ. V was pared by 1 base and J by 2 bases, with 11 bases between. CDR3 nucleotide sequence: TGTGCCAGCAGCCAAGGGCCGGGTTCACAAGAGACCCAGTACTTC. Its protein product is CASSQGPGSQETQYF.

In its sample, this clonotype was seen a few times. The chain joins TRBV20-1 to TRBJ1-1; 7 bases are shared with TRBD1. CDR1 is DFQATT, CDR2 SNEGSKA, per germline (reference sequence). The CDR3 runs to 15 residues. The ends lost 5 bases at V and 5 bases at J; junction bases unmatched: 14. The DNA of the CDR3 is TGCAGTGCTCGAGGGATTGAAGACAGGGCGACTGAAGCTTTCTTT. Amino acids: CSARGIEDRATEAFF.

There are a few counts of this clonotype. One end of the junction does not line up with germline, which may come from a read error. This CDR3 reads CASSLVKTEAFF. CDR3 bases: TGTGCCAGCAGCTTGGTGAAAACTGAAGCTTTCTTT. This chain connects TRBV5-6 to TRBJ1-1; D unclear. CDR1 and CDR2 (germline): SGHDT, YYEEEE. This CDR3 spans 12 amino acids.

This sequence joins TRBV6-2 or TRBV6-3 and TRBJ2-1, with a possible D match to TRBD2 (6 bases). CDR1 is MNHEY, CDR2 SVGEGT, per germline. Trimming cost V 0 bases and J 3 bases, with 15 bases left between them. The CDR3 is 17 amino acids. CDR3 in DNA: TGTGCCAGCAGTTACTCCCTTGGACTAATAGTCTACAATGAGCAGTTCTTC. Its protein product is CASSYSLGLIVYNEQFF.

This clonotype came up a few times. The genes are TRBV5-4 and TRBJ2-5, with D possibly matching TRBD2 (6 bases). Germline CDR1 reads SGHNT; CDR2 reads YYREEE (reference sequence). This CDR3 comprises 15 residues. V was trimmed by 4 bases and J by 5 bases, leaving 18 bases between them. CDR3 loop: CASSPGGDPMETQYF. CDR3 DNA sequence: TGTGCCAGCAGCCCCGGAGGGGATCCCATGGAGACCCAGTACTTC.

The rearrangement joins TRBV28 to TRBJ2-7; TRBD2 matches at 15 bases. Germline lookup yields CDR1 MDHEN and CDR2 SYDVKM. This CDR3 is 17 amino acids long. V trimming: 8 bases; J trimming: 3 bases; junction bases outside the gene matches: 11. CDR3: CASGGLAGGPGGYEQYF. CDR3 sequence (DNA): TGTGCCAGCGGGGGACTAGCGGGGGGCCCTGGGGGCTACGAGCAGTACTTC.

This chain joins TRBV6-1 and TRBJ2-1; tentative D call: TRBD2 (6 bases). The CDR3 consists of 12 residues. Trimming took 11 bases from V and 8 from J, leaving 16 bases between them. CDR1 and CDR2 from the germline V gene are MNHNS and SASEGT. The CDR3 spells CAASRGEDEQFF. The CDR3 region has the DNA TGTGCCGCCTCACGAGGGGAGGATGAGCAGTTCTTC.

This clonotype was counted a few times. The rearrangement joins TRBV24-1 to TRBJ2-1; D perhaps matches TRBD2 (5 bases). V shed 0 bases and J shed 9 bases, with 14 bases lying between them. CDR3 length equals 15 residues. The germline CDR1 and CDR2 sequences are KGHDR and SFDVKD. The CDR3 is CATSDLQAAWGEQFF. The CDR3, as DNA: TGTGCCACCAGTGATTTGCAAGCGGCCTGGGGTGAGCAGTTCTTC.

This clonotype was counted many times. V gene TRBV5-1 combines with J gene TRBJ1-1, with no clear D. Germline V lookup: CDR1 SGHRS, CDR2 YFSETQ. V gave up 0 bases and J gave up 5 bases, with 8 bases separating them. This CDR3 comprises 13 residues. As DNA, the CDR3 is TGCGCCAGCAGCTTGGATTCGGGGACTGAAGCTTTCTTT. Protein sequence: CASSLDSGTEAFF.

In its sample, this clonotype was seen a few times. This sequence joins TRBV10-3 and TRBJ1-2; D is ambiguous. CDR3 length: 13 residues. Per germline, CDR1 ENHRY and CDR2 SYGVKD. V lost 1 base to trimming and J lost 8 bases, with 11 bases between them. The CDR3 DNA is TGTGCCATCAGTGAGTGGCCAGAGGAAGGCTACACCTTC. Its protein is CAISEWPEEGYTF.

The gene calls are TRBV10-3 and TRBJ1-2, with TRBD1 identical over 9 bases. The CDR3 runs 13 residues. Germline V gene sequence: CDR1 ENHRY, CDR2 SYGVKD. J lost 8 bases, V lost 5 bases, and 6 bases had no gene match. The CDR3 loop is CAISYTGGEGYTF. CDR3 DNA sequence: TGTGCCATCAGTTATACAGGGGGCGAGGGCTACACCTTC.

This clonotype was picked up a small number of times. The V call is TRBV18, the J call TRBJ1-1, with D possibly TRBD1 on 5 matching bases. Germline V gives CDR1 KGHSH, CDR2 LQKENI. The CDR3 has 17 residues. Trimming shortened V by 4 bases and J by 1 base, and 19 bases separated the two germline ends. The CDR3 here is CASSQVYGAEGNTEAFF. The CDR3 DNA follows: TGTGCCAGCTCACAGGTTTACGGGGCGGAAGGGAACACTGAAGCTTTCTTT.

This clonotype was observed a handful of times. J is TRBJ2-7 and V is TRBV14; 7 nucleotides agree with TRBD2. Germline loops: CDR1 SGHDN, CDR2 FVKESK. V trimming: 1 base; J trimming: 3 bases; junction bases outside the gene matches: 6. The CDR3 loop spans 15 amino acids. CDR3 loop: CASSQGTSEDYEQYF. For the CDR3, the DNA is TGTGCCAGCAGCCAAGGGACTAGTGAGGACTACGAGCAGTACTTC. The entire variable domain, with the rest obtained from reference TRBV14 and TRBJ2-7, is as follows: EAGVTQFPSHSVIEKGQTVTLRCDPISGHDNLYWYRRVMGKEIKFLLHFVKESKQDESGMPNNRFLAERTGGTYSTLKVQPAELEDSGVYFCASSQGTSEDYEQYFGPGTRLTVT.

Only a few counts were recorded for this clonotype. The chain carries TRBV3-1 and TRBJ1-3; perhaps TRBD1 as D (5 bases). The CDR3 is made up of 17 amino acids. In germline, CDR1 is LGHDT, CDR2 YNNKEL (reference sequence). Trimming took 1 base from V and 4 from J, leaving 17 bases between them. CDR3 region: CASSQGWQGGFGNTIYF. CDR3 bases: TGTGCCAGCAGCCAAGGGTGGCAGGGTGGATTCGGAAACACCATATATTTT.

This clonotype was counted only a few times. This rearrangement joins TRBV20-1 to TRBJ1-5, with D perhaps TRBD1 (6 bases). V gave up 7 bases and J gave up 3 bases, with 19 bases separating them. There are 15 residues in the CDR3. Germline V gene data show CDR1 as DFQATT and CDR2 as SNEGSKA (reference sequence). This CDR3 is CSGTVNTGINQPQHF. CDR3 bases: TGCAGTGGAACCGTAAATACAGGGATCAATCAGCCCCAGCATTTT.

In this sample, this clonotype turned up a few times. The gene calls are TRBV20-1 and TRBJ2-1; D remains ambiguous. The V end was cut by 6 bases, the J end by 2 bases, with 11 bases between. Germline assignment: CDR1 DFQATT and CDR2 SNEGSKA (reference sequence). The CDR3 length is 13 residues. This CDR3 is CSAASPTYNEQFF. The CDR3 nucleotides read TGCAGTGCCGCGTCCCCCACCTACAATGAGCAGTTCTTC.

The chain carries TRBV29-1 and TRBJ2-1; no clear D. CDR3 length: 9 residues. The germline V gene encodes CDR1 SQVTM and CDR2 ANQGSEA. As DNA, the CDR3 is TGCACTTCCGGACCCGAGCTATTCTTC. Translating it yields CTSGPELFF.

This clonotype turned up a few times. This CDR3 reads CAISPPETGGNPYEQYF. CDR3 sequence (DNA): TGTGCCATCAGCCCCCCTGAGACAGGGGGAAACCCCTACGAGCAGTACTTC. The J gene is TRBJ2-7, the V gene TRBV10-3; 9 nucleotides align to TRBD1. This CDR3 has 17 residues. Germline CDR1 ENHRY, CDR2 SYGVKD. V was clipped by 6 bases and J by 2 bases; unmatched bases: 14.

This clonotype has more than one count but fewer than ten. This chain links TRBV6-5 with TRBJ2-6, with unresolved D. CDR1 is MNHEY, CDR2 SVGAGI, per germline. The CDR3 covers 16 residues. V was cut by 2 bases and J by 0 bases, with 8 bases left in between. The CDR3 is CASSYGPLSGANVLTF. In DNA, the CDR3 is TGTGCCAGCAGTTACGGACCCCTCTCTGGGGCCAACGTCCTGACTTTC.

This clonotype was seen a few times. The chain carries TRBV2 and TRBJ2-3, with D perhaps TRBD2 (5 bases). Germline V gives CDR1 SNHLY, CDR2 FYNNEI. Trimming cost V 3 bases and J 4 bases, with 11 bases left between them. The CDR3 length is 14 residues. This chain's CDR3 is CASSETGISDTQYF. CDR3 nucleotides: TGTGCCAGCAGTGAGACGGGGATCTCAGATACGCAGTATTTT.

This clonotype was seen at least ten times. Mismatch with germline at one junction end may stem from a read error. V and J are TRBV5-1 and TRBJ1-1, with unresolved D. Per the germline V gene, CDR1 is SGHRS and CDR2 is YFSETQ. There are 13 residues in the CDR3. The CDR3 loop reads CASSLEGNTEAFF. CDR3 in DNA: TGTGCCAGCAGCTTAGAGGGTAACACTGAAGCTTTCTTT.

In this sample, this clonotype turned up a few times. The J gene is TRBJ1-4, the V gene TRBV2, with D tentatively TRBD1 (5 bases). CDR1 is SNHLY and CDR2 is FYNNEI in the germline V gene. The CDR3 is 15 amino acids. V dropped 2 bases and J dropped 8 bases, with 15 bases sitting between them. CDR3 in amino acids: CASSERYRGREKLFF. DNA of the CDR3: TGTGCCAGCAGTGAACGATACCGGGGCCGGGAAAAACTGTTTTTT.